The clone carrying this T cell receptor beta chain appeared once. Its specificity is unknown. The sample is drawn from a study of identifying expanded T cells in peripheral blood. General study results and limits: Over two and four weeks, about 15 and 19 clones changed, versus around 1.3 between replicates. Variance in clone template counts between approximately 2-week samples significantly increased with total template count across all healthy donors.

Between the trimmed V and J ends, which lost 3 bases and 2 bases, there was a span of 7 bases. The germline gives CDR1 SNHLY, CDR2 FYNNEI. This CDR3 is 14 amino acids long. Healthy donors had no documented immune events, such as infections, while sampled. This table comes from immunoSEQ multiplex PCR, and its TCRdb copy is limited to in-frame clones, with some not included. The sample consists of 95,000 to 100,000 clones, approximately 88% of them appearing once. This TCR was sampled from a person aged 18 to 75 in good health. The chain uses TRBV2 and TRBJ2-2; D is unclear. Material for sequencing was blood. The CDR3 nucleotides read TGTGCCAGCAGTGATGTCAGTAACACCGGGGAGCTGTTTTTT. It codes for CASSDVSNTGELFF. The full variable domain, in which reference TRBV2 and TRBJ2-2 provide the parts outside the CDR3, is EPEVTQTPSHQVTQMGQEVILRCVPISNHLYFYWYRQILGQKVEFLVSFYNNEISEKSEIFDDQFSVERPDGSNFTLKIRSTKLEDSAMYFCASSDVSNTGELFFGEGSRLTVL.